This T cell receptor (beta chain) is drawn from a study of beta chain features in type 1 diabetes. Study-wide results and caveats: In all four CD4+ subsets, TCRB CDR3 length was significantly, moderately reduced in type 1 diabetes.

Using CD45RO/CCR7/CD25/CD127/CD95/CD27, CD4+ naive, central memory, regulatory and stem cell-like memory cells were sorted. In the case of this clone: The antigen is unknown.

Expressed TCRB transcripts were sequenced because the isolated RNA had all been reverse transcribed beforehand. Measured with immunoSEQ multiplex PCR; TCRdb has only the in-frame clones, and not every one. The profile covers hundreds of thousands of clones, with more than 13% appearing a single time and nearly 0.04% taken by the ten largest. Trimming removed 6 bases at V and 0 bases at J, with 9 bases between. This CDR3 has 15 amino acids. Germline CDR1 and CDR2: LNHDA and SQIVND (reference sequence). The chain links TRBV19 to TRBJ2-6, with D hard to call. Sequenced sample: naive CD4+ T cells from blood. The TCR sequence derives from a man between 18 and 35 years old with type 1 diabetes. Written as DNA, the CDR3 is TGTGCCAGTAGCCAAAGGGACTCTGGGGCCAACGTCCTGACTTTC. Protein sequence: CASSQRDSGANVLTF.